This record covers a single TCR beta chain. This clone was found a few times. The antigen it recognizes is unknown. No base-level quality is on record; no much larger clone is a single base apart. What this sample's treatment or condition label stands for: randomized to nivolumab then ipilimumab (arm A) or the reverse (arm B). No trial patient had received prior DNA-damaging chemotherapy. On a FACS Aria II flow cytometer, live CD3+CD8+ cells that were negative for CD19 and CD56 were sorted from thawed PBMCs. Samples were obtained from patients with melanoma enrolled in CheckMate 064, a randomized, open-label phase II trial of sequential checkpoint blockade. Peripheral blood mononuclear cells were collected by leukapheresis, purified using Ficoll-Paque, and frozen in human serum containing roughly 9.4% DMSO. Immediately after sorting, the purity of the sorted blood CD3+CD8+ cells was confirmed to be >95%, and DNA was then extracted.

This specimen comes from a study of sequential checkpoint blockade in melanoma (dated by TCRdb to the late 2010s). General notes on the study: Patients were assigned by 1:1 randomization to either first-line nivolumab followed by ipilimumab (arm A) or ipilimumab followed by nivolumab (arm B). Maintenance nivolumab was given following each of the two trial sequences. Study-level results and caveats: The response-prediction model combining TCR metrics and mutation burden needs validation in larger, independent patient cohorts.

Inclusive of the bounding cysteine and phenylalanine, the CDR3 is 16 residues long. The kept DNA is CDR3 alone, 48 bases in frame from the first base. V loses 0 bases, J loses 5 bases, and the germline ends lie 16 bases apart. CDR1 SGHAT and CDR2 FQDESV are derived from the germline V gene (reference sequence). The immunoSEQ Assay was used to immunosequence TCRbeta CDR3 regions from genomic DNA. Prior to high-throughput sequencing, genomic DNA was amplified by bias-controlled multiplex PCR. On the authors' methods: To quantify the absolute abundance of each unique TCRbeta CDR3 region, the sequences were collapsed and filtered. Clonality, defined as 1 minus Pielou's evenness, was calculated using productive rearrangements only. A previously published method was used to identify clones with significantly greater frequencies in on-treatment samples than in baseline samples. The source is immuneACCESS, and TCRdb retained only in-frame sequences with V and J called. Part of the clones is not carried over; for the studies checked, unresolved V genes explain less than half of this, and the remainder is unexplained. D and trimming come from the DNA, and the V and J calls and clone size come from that table. This sample lists about 27,000 clones; about 80% were detected once. Of the sample, about an eighth is held by the ten largest clones.

The sequencing used CD8+ T cells sorted from blood (inferred from file names), collected from a patient given nivolumab and ipilimumab in sequence. The chain employs TRBV11-1 and TRBJ1-2; the D gene is perhaps TRBD1, on 5 matching bases. This TCR was recovered from a human donor with melanoma. Here is the DNA: TGTGCCAGCAGCTTAGCCGGGACTCCCGACTCTTATGGCTACACCTTC. Translated, it reads CASSLAGTPDSYGYTF. Beyond the CDR3, the reference TRBV11-1 and TRBJ1-2 genes provide the residues; the full variable domain reads: EAEVAQSPRYKITEKSQAVAFWCDPISGHATLYWYRQILGQGPELLVQFQDESVVDDSQLPKDRFSAERLKGVDSTLKIQPAELGDSAMYLCASSLAGTPDSYGYTFGSGTRLTVV.